These 14 T cell receptor beta chains originate from one sample sequenced in a study of response to subunit inactivated influenza vaccine. TCRdb re-derived calls from the RT-PCR reads in MiXCR, one entry per CDR3 protein. The sample consists of around 490,000 distinct CDR3 sequences, less than 8% of them appearing once. Sequences were derived from PBMCs from blood, sampled around 25 months after vaccination. Receptors originate from a man between 50 and 75 years old who received an inactivated influenza vaccine.

The chain links TRBV20-1 to TRBJ2-2, with 10 bases identical to TRBD1. Per the germline V gene, CDR1 is DFQATT and CDR2 is SNEGSKA (reference sequence). The CDR3 covers 13 residues. V dropped 7 bases and J dropped 7; count of bases not matched to a gene: 6. The CDR3 region is CSGTGTGVGELFF. The CDR3 nucleotides are TGCAGTGGAACCGGGACAGGGGTCGGGGAGCTGTTTTTT.

A note on this clonotype: Possible read error: a much larger clone is one base away. The chain couples TRBV20-1 to TRBJ2-7; maybe TRBD1 (5 bases). V shed 0 bases and J shed 3 bases, with 18 bases lying between them. The germline CDR1 and CDR2 sequences are DFQATT and SNEGSKA (reference sequence). The CDR3 consists of 16 residues. The CDR3 loop reads CSARDHLSGYRYEQYF. The CDR3 DNA reads TGCAGTGCTAGAGATCATTTGTCAGGGTACCGCTACGAGCAGTACTTC.

This clonotype occurred a few times. This chain joins TRBV29-1 and TRBJ2-7; no clear D gene. Germline V gene data show CDR1 as SQVTM and CDR2 as ANQGSEA. This CDR3 has 13 residues. Trimming shortened V by 4 bases and J by 6 bases, and 16 bases separated the two germline ends. The CDR3 nucleotides are TGCAGCGTTGGGGGAATGATGCGAGGCGAGCAGTACTTC. It is translated as CSVGGMMRGEQYF.

This chain connects TRBV20-1 to TRBJ1-2; D is uncertain. CDR1 is DFQATT, CDR2 SNEGSKA, per germline (reference sequence). This CDR3 spans 9 amino acids. The V end was cut by 3 bases, the J end by 8 bases, with 4 bases between. The CDR3 nucleotides are TGCAGTGCTAGGCAGGGCTACACCTTC. This sequence encodes CSARQGYTF.

V usage is TRBV4-3 and J usage is TRBJ2-7; D possibly corresponds to TRBD2 (5 bases). The V gene's germline CDR1 is LGHNA and CDR2 YSLEER. The V end was cut by 0 bases, the J end by 3 bases, with 9 bases between. This CDR3 has 14 amino acids. The CDR3 protein is CASSQDWTFYEQYF. The CDR3 DNA is TGCGCCAGCAGCCAAGATTGGACTTTCTACGAGCAGTACTTC.

This clonotype was found many times. CDR3: CASSQARRGDGNTIYF. DNA of the CDR3: TGTGCCAGCAGCCAAGCTCGACGTGGGGACGGAAACACCATATATTTT. The chain is built from TRBV4-2 and TRBJ1-3; the D gene is possibly TRBD1 (5 bases). This CDR3 region has 16 residues. V lost 1 base to trimming and J lost 4 bases, with 14 bases between them. Germline CDR1 and CDR2: LGHNA and YNFKEQ.

This clonotype was observed a few times. The genes are TRBV5-1 and TRBJ2-3; tentatively, D is TRBD1 or TRBD2 (6 bases each). Trimming cost V 4 bases and J 2 bases, with 14 bases left between them. The germline V gene encodes CDR1 SGHRS and CDR2 YFSETQ. This CDR3 is 15 amino acids long. The CDR3 nucleotides are TGCGCCAGCAGCATACGGAGGGGGTACACAGATACGCAGTATTTT. This translates into CASSIRRGYTDTQYF.

In this sample, this clonotype turned up many times. The chain employs TRBV6-5 and TRBJ1-1; maybe TRBD1 (5 bases). V was cut by 2 bases and J by 1 base, with 17 bases left in between. The CDR3 consists of 17 residues. Germline CDR1 reads MNHEY; CDR2 reads SVGAGI. The CDR3 sequence: CASSYGAGGDSNTEAFF. The DNA for the CDR3 is TGTGCCAGCAGTTACGGGGCCGGAGGGGATTCGAACACTGAAGCTTTCTTT.

This clonotype was seen a few times. V and J are TRBV15 and TRBJ1-3; the match to TRBD1 covers 7 bases. The germline CDR1 and CDR2 sequences are LNHNV and YYDKDF (reference sequence). This CDR3 spans 15 amino acids. With V trimmed by 4 bases and J by 4 bases, 7 bases remained unmatched. CDR3 nucleotides: TGTGCCACCAGCAAATACAGGGGAGAAGGAAACACCATATATTTT. Translated, it gives CATSKYRGEGNTIYF.

This clonotype was recorded a few times. The chain joins TRBV12-3 or TRBV12-4 to TRBJ2-5; D might be TRBD1 or TRBD2, each matching 5 bases. The V end lost 2 bases, the J end lost 4 bases, and 11 bases lay between the germline ends. This CDR3 spans 14 amino acids. CDR3 protein: CASSLSPGRETQYF. The CDR3 region has the DNA TGTGCCAGCAGTTTATCTCCGGGGCGAGAGACCCAGTACTTC.

By its share, this clonotype is medium-sized. The J gene is TRBJ1-5, the V gene TRBV12-3 or TRBV12-4, with D possibly matching TRBD1 (5 bases). With 2 bases removed from V and 3 bases from J, the gap between germline ends came to 11 bases. The CDR3 has 15 amino acids. In nucleotides, the CDR3 is TGTGCCAGCAGTTTACGGACAACTGCCAATCAGCCCCAGCATTTT. Its protein is CASSLRTTANQPQHF.

V and J are TRBV27 and TRBJ2-1; D perhaps matches TRBD2 (5 bases). V lost 5 bases to trimming and J lost 6 bases, with 11 bases between them. This CDR3 has 13 residues. From germline, CDR1 is MNHEY and CDR2 SMNVEV (reference sequence). CDR3 sequence: CASSPGSGNEQFF. CDR3 in DNA: TGTGCCAGCAGTCCGGGAAGTGGCAATGAGCAGTTCTTC.

This chain connects TRBV18 to TRBJ2-1; 7 bases map to TRBD2. J lost 5 bases, V lost 0 bases, and 10 bases had no gene match. Looked up from germline, CDR1 is KGHSH and CDR2 is LQKENI. CDR3 size: 17 residues. The CDR3 sequence is CASSPPAVGGRHNEQFF. DNA of the CDR3: TGTGCCAGCTCACCACCGGCGGTCGGGGGGAGGCACAATGAGCAGTTCTTC.

This clonotype was seen at least ten times. The chain is built from TRBV5-5 and TRBJ1-5; the D gene is possibly TRBD1 (5 bases). The germline V gene has CDR1 SGHKS and CDR2 YYEKEE (reference sequence). CDR3 length: 13 amino acids. Between the trimmed V and J ends, which lost 0 bases and 5 bases, there was a span of 6 bases. CDR3 bases: TGTGCCAGCAGCTTGGCAGGGTATCAGCCCCAGCATTTT. It codes for CASSLAGYQPQHF.